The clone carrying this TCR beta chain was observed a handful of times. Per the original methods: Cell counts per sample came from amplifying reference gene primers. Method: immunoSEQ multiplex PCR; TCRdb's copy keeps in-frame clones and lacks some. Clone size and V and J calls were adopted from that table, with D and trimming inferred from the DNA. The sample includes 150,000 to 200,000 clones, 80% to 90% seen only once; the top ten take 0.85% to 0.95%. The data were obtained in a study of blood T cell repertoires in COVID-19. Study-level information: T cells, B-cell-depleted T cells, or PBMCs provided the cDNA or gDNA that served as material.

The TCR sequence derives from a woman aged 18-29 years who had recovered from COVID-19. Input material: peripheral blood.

CDR3 DNA sequence: TGCGCCAGCAGCCAAGAGGGGAGGGGCTCAGGGGCCAACGTCCTGACTTTC. It specifies CASSQEGRGSGANVLTF. This chain uses TRBV4-1 with TRBJ2-6; 7 nucleotides agree with TRBD2. CDR1 is MGHRA and CDR2 is YSYEKL in the germline V gene. The CDR3 contains 17 residues. J lost 4 bases, V lost 0 bases, and 6 bases had no gene match.